The 10 T cell receptor beta chains below all came from one sample that was sequenced in a study of blood T cell repertoires in COVID-19. The protocol was immunoSEQ multiplex PCR, while the TCRdb copy is restricted to in-frame clones and leaves out a portion. The top ten hold approximately 2.2% of the sample, which has 300,000 to 350,000 clones, roughly 87% seen once. Sequenced sample: peripheral blood. The receptors originated from a man between 18 and 35 years old with active or convalescent COVID-19.

In this sample, this clone turned up a few times. V usage is TRBV7-9 and J usage is TRBJ1-5; 9 positions agree with TRBD1. The V and J ends lost 0 bases and 5 bases, in that order; junction bases with no gene match: 5. CDR3 length: 16 residues. The germline CDR1 and CDR2 sequences are SEHNR and FQNEAQ (reference sequence). The CDR3 sequence is CASSLAGTGFDQPQHF. In DNA, the CDR3 is TGTGCCAGCAGCTTAGCCGGGACAGGGTTCGATCAGCCCCAGCATTTT.

This clone was recorded once. The chain is built from TRBV7-9 and TRBJ1-2; tentatively, D is TRBD1 (6 bases). This CDR3 spans 17 amino acids. V gave up 5 bases and J gave up 5 bases, with 24 bases separating them. Germline V gene lookup returns CDR1 SEHNR and CDR2 FQNEAQ (reference sequence). This CDR3 reads CASSITGQPFTLYGYTF. CDR3 in DNA: TGTGCCAGCAGCATCACTGGACAGCCGTTTACACTTTATGGCTACACCTTC.

The J gene is TRBJ1-5, the V gene TRBV28; 9 bases fit TRBD1. The CDR3 consists of 16 residues. The germline V gene has CDR1 MDHEN and CDR2 SYDVKM. Losses at the gene ends were 4 bases for V and 5 bases for J; bases not matched to a gene: 9. Here the CDR3 DNA reads TGTGCCAGCAGTTCCCTACCGGGACAGGGAGATCAGCCCCAGCATTTT. Translating it yields CASSSLPGQGDQPQHF. Full variable domain (missing parts from reference TRBV28 and TRBJ1-5): DVKVTQSSRYLVKRTGEKVFLECVQDMDHENMFWYRQDPGLGLRLIYFSYDVKMKEKGDIPEGYSVSREKKERFSLILESASTNQTSMYLCASSSLPGQGDQPQHFGDGTRLSIL.

This clone has just a few counts. This chain connects TRBV5-5 to TRBJ1-5, with D unclear. V lost 3 bases and J lost 5, with 12 bases in between. The CDR3 sequence is 14 residues long. CDR1 is SGHKS and CDR2 is YYEKEE in the germline V gene (reference sequence). The CDR3 nucleotides read TGTGCCAGCAGCTCAGAGGGCGCGTATCAGCCCCAGCATTTT. This codes for CASSSEGAYQPQHF.

The chain links TRBV9 to TRBJ2-1, with D possibly TRBD2 on 6 matching bases. This CDR3 is built from 15 residues. The V end was cut by 3 bases, the J end by 7 bases, with 17 bases between. Germline V gives CDR1 SGDLS, CDR2 YYNGEE. The CDR3 DNA follows: TGTGCCAGCAGCGAATCTAGCGAATACCCTAATGAGCAGTTCTTC. Amino acids: CASSESSEYPNEQFF.

This chain connects TRBV27 to TRBJ1-1, with D perhaps matching TRBD1 (5 bases). Trimming removed 5 bases from V and 7 bases from J, with 23 bases in between. The CDR3 is made up of 16 amino acids. Germline-derived CDR1 and CDR2 are MNHEY and SMNVEV (reference sequence). The CDR3 nucleotides are TGTGCCAGCAGTGAGGACAAGCGAGACACCAAAAATGAAGCTTTCTTT. As protein: CASSEDKRDTKNEAFF.

J is TRBJ2-1 and V is TRBV5-4; possible D gene TRBD2, 5 bases. Germline V gene data show CDR1 as SGHNT and CDR2 as YYREEE (reference sequence). V lost 4 bases to trimming and J lost 1 base, with 12 bases between them. CDR3 length: 15 amino acids. CDR3 sequence: CASSHPPGSYNEQFF. CDR3 coding DNA: TGTGCCAGCAGCCACCCCCCGGGGTCCTACAATGAGCAGTTCTTC. The full variable domain, completed using reference TRBV5-4 and TRBJ2-1, is ETGVTQSPTHLIKTRGQQVTLRCSSQSGHNTVSWYQQALGQGPQFIFQYYREEENGRGNFPPRFSGLQFPNYSSELNVNALELDDSALYLCASSHPPGSYNEQFFGPGTRLTVL.

This clone was recorded once. The chain has TRBV7-2 and TRBJ2-1; D is possibly TRBD1 (5 bases). V gave up 0 bases and J gave up 4 bases, with 13 bases separating them. Germline V CDR1 and CDR2: SGHTA, FQGNSA. The CDR3 is made up of 16 amino acids. The CDR3 spells CASSLAPGPLYNEQFF. The CDR3 bases are TGTGCCAGCAGCTTAGCTCCAGGGCCCCTGTACAATGAGCAGTTCTTC. Full variable domain (rest looked up from reference TRBV7-2 and TRBJ2-1): GAGVSQSPSNKVTEKGKDVELRCDPISGHTALYWYRQSLGQGLEFLIYFQGNSAPDKSGLPSDRFSAERTGGSVSTLTIQRTQQEDSAVYLCASSLAPGPLYNEQFFGPGTRLTVL.

J is TRBJ1-2 and V is TRBV6-5; 7 nucleotides align to TRBD1. CDR3 length: 13 amino acids. J was trimmed by 6 bases and V by 8 bases; bases with no gene match: 9. Germline V gene sequence: CDR1 MNHEY, CDR2 SVGAGI. This CDR3 is CASAQGGRNGYTF. Here the CDR3 DNA reads TGTGCCAGCGCCCAGGGGGGACGAAATGGCTACACCTTC.

Note on this clone: Other nucleotide sequences in the sample specify the same CDR3. V gene TRBV27 combines with J gene TRBJ1-5; D not certain. Germline V gene sequence: CDR1 MNHEY, CDR2 SMNVEV (reference sequence). The CDR3 has 14 residues. Trimming removed 3 bases at V and 2 bases at J, with 8 bases between. CDR3 sequence: CASSFRRGNQPQHF. CDR3 in DNA: TGTGCCAGCAGTTTCAGACGGGGCAATCAGCCCCAGCATTTT.